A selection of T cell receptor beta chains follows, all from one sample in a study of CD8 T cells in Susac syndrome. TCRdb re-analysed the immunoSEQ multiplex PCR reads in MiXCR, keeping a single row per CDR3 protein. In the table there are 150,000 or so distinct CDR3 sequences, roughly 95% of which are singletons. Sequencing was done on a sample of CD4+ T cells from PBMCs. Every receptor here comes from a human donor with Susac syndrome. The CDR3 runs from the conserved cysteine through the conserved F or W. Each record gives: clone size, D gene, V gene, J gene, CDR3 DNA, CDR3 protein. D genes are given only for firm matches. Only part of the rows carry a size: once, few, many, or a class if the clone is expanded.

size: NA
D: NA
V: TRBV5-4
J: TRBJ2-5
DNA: TGTGCCAGCAGCTTGCCTCGTCAAGAGACCCAGTACTTC
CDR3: CASSLPRQETQYF

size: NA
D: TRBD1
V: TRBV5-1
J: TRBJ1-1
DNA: TGCGCCAGCAGCTTGGCCTTCGGGACAGGGGATAACACTGAAGCTTTCTTT
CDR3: CASSLAFGTGDNTEAFF

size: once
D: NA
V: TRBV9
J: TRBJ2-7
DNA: TGTGCCAGCAGCGTGAGGGGTGGAGGCAACGAGCAGTACTTC
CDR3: CASSVRGGGNEQYF

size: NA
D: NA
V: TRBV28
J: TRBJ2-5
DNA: TGTGCCAGCAGTTTCCTTATCCCCGGACAAGAGACCCAGTACTTC
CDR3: CASSFLIPGQETQYF

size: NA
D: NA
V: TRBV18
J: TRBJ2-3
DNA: TGTGCCAGCTCACCCGCCACAGATACGCAGTATTTT
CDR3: CASSPATDTQYF

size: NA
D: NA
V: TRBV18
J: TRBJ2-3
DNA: TGTGCCAGCTCCTTTGACGGGGGCGGAGATACGCAGTATTTT
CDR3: CASSFDGGGDTQYF

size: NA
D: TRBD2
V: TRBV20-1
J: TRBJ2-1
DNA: TGCAGTGCTGACGGGGGGAGATCATACAATGAGCAGTTCTTC
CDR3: CSADGGRSYNEQFF

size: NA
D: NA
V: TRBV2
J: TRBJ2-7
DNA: TGTGCCAGCAGGGAATCCTACGAGCAGTACTTC
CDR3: CASRESYEQYF

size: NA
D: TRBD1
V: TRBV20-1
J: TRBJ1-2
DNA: TGCAGTGCTTACCAGGGGGACAGTATTAACTATGGCTACACCTTC
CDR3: CSAYQGDSINYGYTF

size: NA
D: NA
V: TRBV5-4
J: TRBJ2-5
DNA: TGTGCCAGCAGCTCAGCCCCCGGGACGGCGGAAGAGACCCAGTACTTC
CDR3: CASSSAPGTAEETQYF

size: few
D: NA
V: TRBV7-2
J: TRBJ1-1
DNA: TGTGCCAGCAGCTTAGTGACGGGGCCGAACACTGAAGCTTTCTTT
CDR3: CASSLVTGPNTEAFF

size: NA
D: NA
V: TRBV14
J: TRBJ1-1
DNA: TGTGCCAGCAGCCTTACAGGTTACCCGATGAACACTGAAGCTTTCTTT
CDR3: CASSLTGYPMNTEAFF

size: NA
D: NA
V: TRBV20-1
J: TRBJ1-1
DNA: TGCAGTGCTACCAGAACAGTGAACACTGAAGCTTTCTTT
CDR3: CSATRTVNTEAFF

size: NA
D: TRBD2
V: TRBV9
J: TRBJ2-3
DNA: TGTGCCAGCAGCCCTATCAGCGGGGGAGATACGCAGTATTTT
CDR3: CASSPISGGDTQYF

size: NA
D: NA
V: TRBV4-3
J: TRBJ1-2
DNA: TGCGCCAGCAGCCAAGATTCACTGTATGGCTACACCTTC
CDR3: CASSQDSLYGYTF

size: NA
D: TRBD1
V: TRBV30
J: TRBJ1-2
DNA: TGTGCCTGGAGTGTACAGGGGGCGCTTGGCTACACCTTC
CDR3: CAWSVQGALGYTF

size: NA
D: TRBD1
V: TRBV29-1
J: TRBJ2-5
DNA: TGCAGCGCCGGACAGGGTGAGAAAGAGACCCAGTACTTC
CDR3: CSAGQGEKETQYF

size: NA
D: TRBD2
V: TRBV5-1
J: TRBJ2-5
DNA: TGCGCCAGCAGCTTGTCTCTAGCGGGTCTGGGAGAGACCCAGTACTTC
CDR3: CASSLSLAGLGETQYF

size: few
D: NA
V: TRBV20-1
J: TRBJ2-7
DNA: TGCAGTGCTTCAGGGGCCTACGAGCAGTACTTC
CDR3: CSASGAYEQYF

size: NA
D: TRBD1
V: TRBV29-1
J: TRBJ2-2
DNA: TGCAGCGTTCGGACAGGGGGCAACGGGGAGCTGTTTTTT
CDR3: CSVRTGGNGELFF

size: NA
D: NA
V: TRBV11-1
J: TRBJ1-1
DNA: TGTGCCAGCAGCCAAACAGGGTTTTTGGCTGAAGCTTTCTTT
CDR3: CASSQTGFLAEAFF

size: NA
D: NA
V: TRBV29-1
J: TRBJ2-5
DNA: TGCAGCGTCCGGATGGGAGAGACCCAGTACTTC
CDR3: CSVRMGETQYF

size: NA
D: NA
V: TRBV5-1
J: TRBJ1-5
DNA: TGCGCCAGCAGCTTTGGAGGGTTGGGACAGCCCCAGCATTTT
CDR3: CASSFGGLGQPQHF

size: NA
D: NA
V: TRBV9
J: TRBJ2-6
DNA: TGTGCCAGCAGCCCCAGGGGAGGACAAAGCTCTGGGGCCAACGTCCTGACTTTC
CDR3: CASSPRGGQSSGANVLTF

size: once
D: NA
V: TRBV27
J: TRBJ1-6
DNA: TGTGCCAGCAGTCCCCGGGCCAGCGAGGGTTCACCCCTCCACTTT
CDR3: CASSPRASEGSPLHF

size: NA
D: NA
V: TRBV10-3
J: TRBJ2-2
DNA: TGTGCCGTCCACGGCATCAACACCGGGGAGCTGTTTTTT
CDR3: CAVHGINTGELFF

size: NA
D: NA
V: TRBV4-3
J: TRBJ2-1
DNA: TGCGCCAGCAGCCAGCTCCCCAATGAGCAGTTCTTC
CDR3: CASSQLPNEQFF

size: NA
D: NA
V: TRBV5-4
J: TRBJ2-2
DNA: TGTGCCAGCAGCCTAGACCCAAACACCGGGGAGCTGTTTTTT
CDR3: CASSLDPNTGELFF

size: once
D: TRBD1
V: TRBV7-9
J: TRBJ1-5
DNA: TGTGCCAGCGGGGACAGGGAATATCAGCCCCAGCATTTT
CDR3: CASGDREYQPQHF

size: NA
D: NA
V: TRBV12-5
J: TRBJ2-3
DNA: TGTGCTAGTGCTTATGGGAGTGGAGATACGCAGTATTTT
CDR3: CASAYGSGDTQYF

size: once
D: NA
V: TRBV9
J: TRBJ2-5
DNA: TGTGCCAGCAGCGACCCATCCCAGGGGGAGACCCAGTACTTC
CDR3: CASSDPSQGETQYF

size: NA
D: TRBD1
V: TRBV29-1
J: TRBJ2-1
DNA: TGCAGCGTTACGGACAGGGAATACAATGAGCAGTTCTTC
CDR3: CSVTDREYNEQFF

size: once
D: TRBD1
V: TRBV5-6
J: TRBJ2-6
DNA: TGTGCCAGCGGCCGGGACAGGGGGTCGTCTGTAGCCAACGTCCTGACTTTC
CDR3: CASGRDRGSSVANVLTF

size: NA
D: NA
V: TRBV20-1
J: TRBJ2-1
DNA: TGCAGTGCCATCCCCTGGAGGGGCAGCTCCTACAATGAGCAGTTCTTC
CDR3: CSAIPWRGSSYNEQFF

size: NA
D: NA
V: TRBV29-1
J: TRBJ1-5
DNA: TGCAGCGTCGCCGGGACGGCCGGGGAGCCCCAGCATTTT
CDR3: CSVAGTAGEPQHF

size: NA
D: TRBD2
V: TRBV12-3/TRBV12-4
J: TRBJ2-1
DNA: TGTGCCAGCAGTTATTCTAGCGGGGGGAACAATGAGCAGTTCTTC
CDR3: CASSYSSGGNNEQFF

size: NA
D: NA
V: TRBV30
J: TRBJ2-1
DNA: TGTGCCTGGAGTACGAGCGTCCTGCAGCAGTTCTTC
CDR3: CAWSTSVLQQFF

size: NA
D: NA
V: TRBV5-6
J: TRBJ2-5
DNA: TGTGCCAGCAGCTTGGCGCAGGGATCAGGGCAAGAGACCCAGTACTTC
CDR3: CASSLAQGSGQETQYF

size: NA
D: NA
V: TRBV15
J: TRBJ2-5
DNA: TGTGCCACCAGCAAGGGGTACCAAGAGACCCAGTACTTC
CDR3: CATSKGYQETQYF

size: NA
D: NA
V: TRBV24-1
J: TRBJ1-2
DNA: TGTGCCACCAGTGATCGGACAGCCGGCTACACCTTC
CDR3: CATSDRTAGYTF

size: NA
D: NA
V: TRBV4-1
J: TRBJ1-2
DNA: TGCGCCAGCAGCCAAGTTGGCGGGCGAGGCTATGGCTACACCTTC
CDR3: CASSQVGGRGYGYTF

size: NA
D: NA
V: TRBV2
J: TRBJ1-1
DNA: TGTGCCAGCATTTTTCAGGAGACTGAAGCTTTCTTT
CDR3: CASIFQETEAFF

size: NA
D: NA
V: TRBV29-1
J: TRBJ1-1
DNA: TGCAGCGTTGAGCCAATCGGGAGTGAAGCTTTCTTT
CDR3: CSVEPIGSEAFF

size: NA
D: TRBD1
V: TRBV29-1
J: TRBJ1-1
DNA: TGCAGCGTACTCAGGGGGCGGGGTGAAGCTTTCTTT
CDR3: CSVLRGRGEAFF

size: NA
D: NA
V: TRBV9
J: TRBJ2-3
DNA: TGTGCCAGCAGCGTTCGAGGGGCAGGGGAGGGGCCAGATACGCAGTATTTT
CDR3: CASSVRGAGEGPDTQYF

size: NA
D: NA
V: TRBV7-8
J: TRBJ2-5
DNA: TGTGCCAGCAGCTTGACAGGGACTGGAGAGACCCAGTACTTC
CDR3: CASSLTGTGETQYF

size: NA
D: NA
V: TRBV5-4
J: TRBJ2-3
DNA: TGTGCCAGCAGCTTACGGCTGGATACGCAGTATTTT
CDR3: CASSLRLDTQYF

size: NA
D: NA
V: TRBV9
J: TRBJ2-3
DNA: TGTGCCAGCAGCGTAGTCCCCGGCAGGGCCCTCACAGATACGCAGTATTTT
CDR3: CASSVVPGRALTDTQYF

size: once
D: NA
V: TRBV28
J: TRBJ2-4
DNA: TGTGCCAGCAGTCTCATCCAGGATAGCATTCAGTACTTC
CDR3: CASSLIQDSIQYF

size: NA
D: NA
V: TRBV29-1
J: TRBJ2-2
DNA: TGCAGCGTTGACGGGGGAATGGCCGGGGAGCTGTTTTTT
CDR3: CSVDGGMAGELFF

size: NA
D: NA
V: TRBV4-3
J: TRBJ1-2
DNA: TGCGCCAGCAGCCCCGAGGCAGCTAACTATGGCTACACCTTC
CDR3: CASSPEAANYGYTF